This T cell receptor (beta chain) was documented in a study of shared T cell receptors in the human thymus. Clones were read by immunoSEQ multiplex PCR, and TCRdb kept only the in-frame ones, dropping some. This table holds hundreds of thousands of clones, more than 75% found once. With 3 bases clipped from V and 5 bases from J, the junction kept 7 bases outside the gene matches. Germline V gene sequence: CDR1 WNHNN, CDR2 SYGVQD (reference sequence). CDR3 length equals 15 residues. The same specimen was also included in a second study, on human thymus T cells. As that report states: Resected material from corrective heart surgery provided the thymus tissue analysed. Gene usage (both V and J) appeared biased in thymic and blood repertoires.

V and J are TRBV10-1 and TRBJ2-1, with TRBD2 identical over 7 bases. This clonotype was sampled from a boy in the first two years of life with a congenital heart defect. The sequencing sample was made of thymocytes. The CDR3 DNA follows: TGCGCCAGCAGTGAAGGGATAGCGGGTAACAATGAGCAGTTCTTC. It codes for CASSEGIAGNNEQFF.